The 7 T cell receptor beta chains presented below share a single source sample, sequenced in a study of blood T cell repertoires in COVID-19. The data were produced by immunoSEQ multiplex PCR, yet TCRdb's version contains in-frame clones alone and is incomplete. The repertoire consists of approximately 50,000 clones, with less than 80% occurring once and the leading ten covering 20% to 30%. Sequenced: peripheral blood. All receptors derive from a man between 65 and 85 years old with acute or convalescent COVID-19.

This rearrangement joins TRBV4-1 to TRBJ2-6; 10 nucleotides line up with TRBD1. CDR3 length: 15 residues. The V segment lost 4 bases and the J segment 8 bases; nucleotides outside the gene matches: 5. Germline assignment: CDR1 MGHRA and CDR2 YSYEKL. The DNA for the CDR3 is TGCGCCAGCAGCCTCGGGACAGGGGTCCCCAACGTCCTGACTTTC. Translation: CASSLGTGVPNVLTF.

The J gene is TRBJ1-4, the V gene TRBV7-2; 7 bases fit TRBD1. The germline CDR1 and CDR2 sequences are SGHTA and FQGNSA. The ends lost 2 bases at V and 8 bases at J; junction bases unmatched: 8. The CDR3 contains 15 residues. This CDR3 reads CASSLTRGRGEKLFF. The CDR3 DNA sequence: TGTGCCAGCAGCTTAACGAGGGGGCGGGGAGAAAAACTGTTTTTT.

This clone was detected a few times. J is TRBJ2-7 and V is TRBV29-1, with D perhaps matching TRBD1 (5 bases). CDR1 and CDR2 (germline): SQVTM, ANQGSEA. This CDR3 has 14 residues. The V and J ends lost 1 base and 2 bases respectively, with 12 bases between them. The CDR3 DNA reads as TGCAGCGTTGAAGGTTGGGGCAAGACCTACGAGCAGTACTTC. Protein product: CSVEGWGKTYEQYF.

V gene TRBV6-5 combines with J gene TRBJ2-7; D perhaps matches TRBD1 (6 bases). CDR1 and CDR2 (germline): MNHEY, SVGAGI. This CDR3 region has 13 residues. Trimming removed 7 bases at V and 4 bases at J, with 14 bases between. CDR3 in DNA: TGTGCCAGCACCAGGGGCAGGGGTTACGAGCAGTACTTC. Residues: CASTRGRGYEQYF.

This CDR3 is CAGSKVGQNYGYTF. As DNA, the CDR3 is TGTGCCGGCTCAAAGGTCGGACAGAACTATGGCTACACCTTC. The chain links TRBV5-4 to TRBJ1-2; D might be TRBD1 (6 bases). Germline CDR1 is SGHNT and CDR2 is YYREEE (reference sequence). The CDR3 spans 14 residues. Trimming removed 10 bases at V and 2 bases at J, with 18 bases between. The whole variable domain, remainder taken from reference TRBV5-4 and TRBJ1-2, is ETGVTQSPTHLIKTRGQQVTLRCSSQSGHNTVSWYQQALGQGPQFIFQYYREEENGRGNFPPRFSGLQFPNYSSELNVNALELDDSALYLCAGSKVGQNYGYTFGSGTRLTVV.

This chain connects TRBV7-8 to TRBJ2-2, with TRBD2 matching over 13 bases. V dropped 5 bases and J dropped 4; count of bases not matched to a gene: 7. This CDR3 comprises 17 residues. From germline, CDR1 is SGHVS and CDR2 FQNEAQ. The CDR3 bases are TGTGCCAGCAGCACTACTAGCGGGGGGGCGGGCACCGGGGAGCTGTTTTTT. It codes for CASSTTSGGAGTGELFF.

V is TRBV5-1 and J is TRBJ2-5; 9 bases align to TRBD1. The CDR3 extends over 13 amino acids. Germline V gives CDR1 SGHRS, CDR2 YFSETQ. Trimming cost V 4 bases and J 5 bases; bases outside gene matches: 3. Written as DNA, the CDR3 is TGCGCCAGCAGCGTCGGACAGGGGGAGACCCAGTACTTC. Protein sequence: CASSVGQGETQYF.